The 5 T cell receptor beta chains below all came from one sample that was sequenced in a study of cytomegalovirus exposure and HLA in healthy donors. The PCR employed 60 Vbeta primers together with 13 Jbeta primers. The method was immunoSEQ multiplex PCR; TCRdb's version includes in-frame clones alone and lacks a portion of them. This sample has around 150,000 clones, with around three quarters found just once. Sequenced material: PBMCs. The receptors derive from a man aged 25 to 45 in good health and CMV-seronegative.

This clone turned up a few times. The chain carries TRBV5-6 and TRBJ2-7; possible D gene TRBD2, 6 bases. The germline V gene has CDR1 SGHDT and CDR2 YYEEEE. The CDR3 covers 13 residues. Trimming removed 4 bases at V and 5 bases at J, with 13 bases between. The CDR3 bases are TGTGCCAGCAGCGCCGGGGGATGGCACGAGCAGTACTTC. Its protein is CASSAGGWHEQYF.

This rearrangement joins TRBV5-1 to TRBJ1-1; TRBD1 aligns across 7 bases. Per the germline V gene, CDR1 is SGHRS and CDR2 is YFSETQ. The CDR3 contains 15 residues. Unmatched junction bases numbered 7, after V lost 3 bases and J lost 2 bases. CDR3 loop: CASSSGDSRNTEAFF. The CDR3 coding sequence is TGCGCCAGCAGCTCCGGGGACAGCCGAAACACTGAAGCTTTCTTT.

The chain couples TRBV7-2 to TRBJ2-3, with a weak D call TRBD2 (6 bases). This CDR3 spans 17 amino acids. Germline CDR1 and CDR2: SGHTA and FQGNSA. V lost 2 bases to trimming and J lost 5 bases, with 20 bases between them. CDR3 DNA: TGTGCCAGCAGCTTACCGGGACTCCCGGTTAGCGGAGATACGCAGTATTTT. The encoded protein is CASSLPGLPVSGDTQYF.

V gene TRBV28 combines with J gene TRBJ2-7; 10 bases map to TRBD2. V shed 5 bases, J shed 6 bases, and the junction held 10 bases outside the gene matches. The CDR3 totals 15 residues. CDR1 is MDHEN and CDR2 is SYDVKM in the germline V gene. The CDR3 coding sequence is TGTGCCAGCAGTAGTCCGCGACTAGCGGGTGTCGAGCAGTACTTC. Its protein is CASSSPRLAGVEQYF. Filled out from reference TRBV28 and TRBJ2-7, the complete variable domain reads DVKVTQSSRYLVKRTGEKVFLECVQDMDHENMFWYRQDPGLGLRLIYFSYDVKMKEKGDIPEGYSVSREKKERFSLILESASTNQTSMYLCASSSPRLAGVEQYFGPGTRLTVT.

This clone was observed a handful of times. CDR3 protein: CASSRARNTEAFF. The CDR3 DNA is TGTGCCAGCTCACGGGCCAGGAACACTGAAGCTTTCTTT. The chain uses TRBV18 and TRBJ1-1; D is ambiguous. The V gene lost 4 bases and the J gene lost 1 base, with 7 bases spanning the gap. Germline V gives CDR1 KGHSH, CDR2 LQKENI. This CDR3 contains 13 residues.